The clone carrying this T cell receptor beta chain was seen more than once but under ten times. Its antigen is currently unknown. Measured with immunoSEQ multiplex PCR; TCRdb has only the in-frame clones, and not every one. This table has 330,000 or so clones, around 74% appearing once. The data derive from a study of shared clonotypes between healthy human individuals. Overall study results and limits: Naive CD4 clonotypes were shared across a handful of donors at 4% to 5%. Lower generation probabilities were found for non-shared clonotypes than for those shared by all four donors.

The CDR3 is made up of 12 amino acids. V lost 7 bases and J lost 5, with 14 bases in between. The germline gives CDR1 SQVTM, CDR2 ANQGSEA. The chain joins TRBV29-1 to TRBJ1-1, with D tentatively TRBD1 (6 bases). The sequence was obtained from a man aged 25-45 years in good health. Sequences were obtained from memory CD4+ T cells sorted from blood. As to subset: CD45RA-negative fraction. As DNA, the CDR3 is TGCAGCGCCTTGCCTGGACAGACTGAAGCTTTCTTT. Its protein product is CSALPGQTEAFF. Looking up the rest from reference TRBV29-1 and TRBJ1-1 gives the full variable domain: SAVISQKPSRDICQRGTSLTIQCQVDSQVTMMFWYRQQPGQSLTLIATANQGSEATYESGFVIDKFPISRPNLTFSTLTVSNMSPEDSSIYLCSALPGQTEAFFGQGTRLTVV.